Below are 19 T cell receptor beta chains sequenced from a single sample in a study of shared T cell receptors in the human thymus. Produced via immunoSEQ multiplex PCR; TCRdb's table is partial and in-frame only. The sample has about 660,000 clones, approximately 87% seen once; the top ten hold around 0.0099%. These data also featured in a second study, about human thymus T cells.

The sample comprised thymocytes. The receptor set was obtained from a boy younger than two with a congenital heart defect.

The J gene is TRBJ2-3, the V gene TRBV6-5; TRBD2 matches at 13 bases. The CDR3 runs 14 residues. Germline loops: CDR1 MNHEY, CDR2 SVGAGI. Unmatched junction bases numbered 4, after V lost 8 bases and J lost 5 bases. The CDR3 sequence: CASWTSGRGDTQYF. The CDR3, as DNA: TGTGCCAGCTGGACTAGCGGGAGAGGAGATACGCAGTATTTT.

The V call is TRBV5-1, the J call TRBJ2-7; 7 positions match TRBD1. The V gene's germline CDR1 is SGHRS and CDR2 YFSETQ. Trimming cost V 6 bases and J 7 bases; bases outside gene matches: 10. This CDR3 comprises 13 residues. Here the CDR3 reads CASTRGTGDEQYF. The CDR3, as DNA: TGCGCCAGCACCCGGGGAACAGGGGATGAGCAGTACTTC.

This CDR3 reads CASSLWDRGNTEAFF. DNA for the CDR3: TGTGCCAGCAGTTTATGGGACAGGGGGAACACTGAAGCTTTCTTT. The chain has TRBV28 and TRBJ1-1; 9 bases fit TRBD1. V was clipped by 0 bases and J by 1 base; unmatched bases: 0. The CDR3 extends over 15 amino acids. Germline V CDR1 and CDR2: MDHEN, SYDVKM.

This chain connects TRBV15 to TRBJ1-2; unclear D gene. Between the trimmed V and J ends, which lost 3 bases and 1 base, there was a span of 9 bases. Looked up from germline, CDR1 is LNHNV and CDR2 is YYDKDF (reference sequence). The CDR3 is 14 residues long. The CDR3 here is CATSSDGLNYGYTF. The CDR3 nucleotides are TGTGCCACCAGCAGCGATGGGCTTAACTATGGCTACACCTTC.

The V gene is TRBV7-2, the J gene TRBJ1-5, with 7 bases that match TRBD1. Germline CDR1 and CDR2: SGHTA and FQGNSA. The CDR3 has 17 residues. The ends lost 8 bases at V and 5 bases at J; junction bases unmatched: 18. CDR3 coding DNA: TGTGCCAGCGGTCCCCCCCTAGAAGGGCAGGGGGATCAGCCCCAGCATTTT. It specifies CASGPPLEGQGDQPQHF.

The genes are TRBV9 and TRBJ1-1, with D tentatively TRBD1 (6 bases). The CDR3 has 17 amino acids. Trimming cost V 3 bases and J 2 bases, with 20 bases left between them. The germline CDR1 and CDR2 sequences are SGDLS and YYNGEE. The DNA for the CDR3 is TGTGCCAGCAGCGGAGTGGACAGCGGGGGAATAAACACTGAAGCTTTCTTT. It translates to CASSGVDSGGINTEAFF. The whole variable domain, filled in from reference TRBV9 and TRBJ1-1, reads DSGVTQTPKHLITATGQRVTLRCSPRSGDLSVYWYQQSLDQGLQFLIQYYNGEERAKGNILERFSAQQFPDLHSELNLSSLELGDSALYFCASSGVDSGGINTEAFFGQGTRLTVV.

V gene TRBV5-8 combines with J gene TRBJ1-1; a possible D gene is TRBD1 (6 bases). CDR3 length: 14 amino acids. V lost 1 base to trimming and J lost 5 bases, with 12 bases between them. Germline CDR1 and CDR2: SGHTS and YDEGEE. CDR3 in DNA: TGTGCCAGCAGCTTGCGGACGAGGGGGACTGAAGCTTTCTTT. Protein sequence: CASSLRTRGTEAFF.

The chain couples TRBV10-3 to TRBJ1-2; weak D call: TRBD1 (6 bases). This CDR3 is built from 14 residues. Trimming shortened V by 1 base and J by 4 bases, and 10 bases separated the two germline ends. CDR1 is ENHRY and CDR2 is SYGVKD in the germline V gene. The CDR3 protein is CAISELTDSYGYTF. The CDR3 bases are TGTGCCATCAGTGAGTTAACGGACAGCTATGGCTACACCTTC.

A few counts support this clone. This chain links TRBV7-8 with TRBJ2-7; 9 bases agree with TRBD2. V shed 2 bases and J 2 bases; nucleotides not matched to a gene: 10. CDR3 length: 17 amino acids. Per the germline V gene, CDR1 is SGHVS and CDR2 is FQNEAQ. CDR3 DNA sequence: TGTGCCAGCAGCTTACGGGGAAGCGGGAGGTTAACCTACGAGCAGTACTTC. This gives the protein CASSLRGSGRLTYEQYF.

This chain joins TRBV11-2 and TRBJ2-5; D may be TRBD1 (8 bases). The germline V gene encodes CDR1 SGHAT and CDR2 FQNNGV. The V gene lost 5 bases and the J gene lost 4 bases, with 14 bases spanning the gap. CDR3 length: 14 amino acids. DNA of the CDR3: TGTGCCAGCAGCGAGGACAGGGAGGGAGAGACCCAGTACTTC. Translated, it gives CASSEDREGETQYF.

The chain carries TRBV6-5 and TRBJ2-7, with a tentative D call TRBD2 (6 bases). The V end was cut by 2 bases, the J end by 5 bases, with 13 bases between. Germline CDR1 MNHEY, CDR2 SVGAGI. This CDR3 is 14 amino acids long. CDR3 region: CASSYGGRPHEQYF. The CDR3 DNA is TGTGCCAGCAGTTACGGAGGGCGGCCCCACGAGCAGTACTTC.

The chain links TRBV25-1 to TRBJ2-5; 10 bases map to TRBD2. CDR3 length equals 16 residues. Germline V gene data show CDR1 as MGHDK and CDR2 as SYGVNS. V lost 4 bases and J lost 4; bases outside the gene matches: 9. In DNA form, the CDR3 reads TGTGCCAGCAGTGTTTTGAGCGGGAGGGCCCGAGAGACCCAGTACTTC. As protein: CASSVLSGRARETQYF.

The chain is built from TRBV2 and TRBJ1-5; D may be TRBD1 (6 bases). Trimming stripped 6 bases from V and 3 bases from J, with 9 bases between. Germline assignment: CDR1 SNHLY and CDR2 FYNNEI. The CDR3 has 13 amino acids. CDR3 residues: CASSTGYNQPQHF. CDR3 bases: TGTGCCAGCAGCACAGGGTACAATCAGCCCCAGCATTTT. The whole variable domain, filled in from reference TRBV2 and TRBJ1-5, reads EPEVTQTPSHQVTQMGQEVILRCVPISNHLYFYWYRQILGQKVEFLVSFYNNEISEKSEIFDDQFSVERPDGSNFTLKIRSTKLEDSAMYFCASSTGYNQPQHFGDGTRLSIL.

The chain uses TRBV7-9 and TRBJ2-2; 13 nucleotides agree with TRBD2. CDR1 and CDR2 from the germline V gene are SEHNR and FQNEAQ (reference sequence). The CDR3 is 17 amino acids. The ends lost 5 bases at V and 5 bases at J; junction bases unmatched: 8. The CDR3 sequence is CASSPGLAGVRTGELFF. The CDR3 DNA follows: TGTGCCAGCAGCCCTGGACTAGCGGGAGTTCGGACCGGGGAGCTGTTTTTT. The full variable domain, in which reference TRBV7-9 and TRBJ2-2 provide the parts outside the CDR3, is DTGVSQNPRHKITKRGQNVTFRCDPISEHNRLYWYRQTLGQGPEFLTYFQNEAQLEKSRLLSDRFSAERPKGSFSTLEIQRTEQGDSAMYLCASSPGLAGVRTGELFFGEGSRLTVL.

The chain recombines TRBV19 with TRBJ1-5, with D possibly matching TRBD1 (5 bases). Deletions cut 5 bases from V and 5 bases from J, with 16 bases between. Germline CDR1 and CDR2: LNHDA and SQIVND (reference sequence). CDR3 length: 15 residues. This CDR3 reads CASSSRVKGDQPQHF. DNA for the CDR3: TGTGCCAGTAGTTCTCGGGTGAAAGGGGATCAGCCCCAGCATTTT. Full variable domain (rest looked up from reference TRBV19 and TRBJ1-5): DGGITQSPKYLFRKEGQNVTLSCEQNLNHDAMYWYRQDPGQGLRLIYYSQIVNDFQKGDIAEGYSVSREKKESFPLTVTSAQKNPTAFYLCASSSRVKGDQPQHFGDGTRLSIL.

The chain carries TRBV6-6 and TRBJ2-7; D unclear. The CDR3 contains 11 residues. Germline CDR1 is MNHNY and CDR2 is SVGAGI (reference sequence). With 6 bases removed from V and 1 base from J, the gap between germline ends came to 4 bases. The CDR3 is CASSRSYEQYF. CDR3 coding DNA: TGTGCCAGCAGCCGTTCCTACGAGCAGTACTTC.

This sequence joins TRBV11-2 and TRBJ1-1; 10 bases are shared with TRBD1. This CDR3 is built from 17 residues. Germline CDR1 SGHAT, CDR2 FQNNGV. V shed 5 bases, J shed 2 bases, and the junction held 11 bases outside the gene matches. Here the CDR3 DNA reads TGTGCCAGCAGCCCAGGGACAGGGGTCAGTGTAAACACTGAAGCTTTCTTT. This gives the protein CASSPGTGVSVNTEAFF.

The chain employs TRBV28 and TRBJ2-3, with 13 bases fitting TRBD2. Per germline, CDR1 MDHEN and CDR2 SYDVKM. The CDR3 totals 17 residues. V was pared by 5 bases and J by 2 bases, with 7 bases of the junction left unmatched. CDR3 sequence: CASSRGGLAGPTDTQYF. CDR3 nucleotides: TGTGCCAGCAGTAGGGGGGGACTAGCGGGACCCACAGATACGCAGTATTTT.

The CDR3 region is CASSLGEPYEQYF. CDR3 DNA sequence: TGTGCCAGCAGCTTGGGAGAACCCTACGAGCAGTACTTC. The chain joins TRBV5-4 to TRBJ2-7; D unresolved. The CDR3 runs to 13 residues. Germline V lookup: CDR1 SGHNT, CDR2 YYREEE (reference sequence). Trimming cost V 0 bases and J 2 bases, with 6 bases left between them.